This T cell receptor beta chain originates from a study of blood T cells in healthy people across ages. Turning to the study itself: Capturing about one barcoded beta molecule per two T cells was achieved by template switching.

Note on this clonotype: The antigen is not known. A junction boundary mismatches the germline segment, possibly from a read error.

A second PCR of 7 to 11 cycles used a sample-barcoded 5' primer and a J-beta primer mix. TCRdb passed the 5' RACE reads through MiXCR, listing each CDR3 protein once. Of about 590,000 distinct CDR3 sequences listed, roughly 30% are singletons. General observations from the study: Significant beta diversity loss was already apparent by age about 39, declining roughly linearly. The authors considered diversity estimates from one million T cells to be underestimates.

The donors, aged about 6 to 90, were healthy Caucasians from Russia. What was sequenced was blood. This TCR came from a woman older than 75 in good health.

Here the CDR3 reads CSARRPYPYNGQFF. The CDR3, as DNA: TGCAGTGCCAGAAGGCCCTACCCATACAATGGGCAGTTCTTC. The chain uses TRBV20-1 and TRBJ2-1, with no clear D. CDR3 length equals 14 residues. Germline-derived CDR1 and CDR2 are DFQATT and SNEGSKA (reference sequence).